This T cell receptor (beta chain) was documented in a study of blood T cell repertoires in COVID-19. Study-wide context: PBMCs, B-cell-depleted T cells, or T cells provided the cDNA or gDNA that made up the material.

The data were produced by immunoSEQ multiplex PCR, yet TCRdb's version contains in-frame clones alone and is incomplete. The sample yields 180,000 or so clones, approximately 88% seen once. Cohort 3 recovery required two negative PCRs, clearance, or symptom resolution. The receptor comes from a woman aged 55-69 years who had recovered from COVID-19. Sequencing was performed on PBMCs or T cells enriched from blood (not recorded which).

The DNA for the CDR3 is TGTGCCAGCTCACCACGTACAGGGCAGAATTCACCCCTCCACTTT. Its protein product is CASSPRTGQNSPLHF. The chain recombines TRBV18 with TRBJ1-6; tentative D call: TRBD1 (6 bases). V was clipped by 1 base and J by 7 bases, with 11 bases between them. Germline V gene sequence: CDR1 KGHSH, CDR2 LQKENI. This CDR3 has 15 amino acids.